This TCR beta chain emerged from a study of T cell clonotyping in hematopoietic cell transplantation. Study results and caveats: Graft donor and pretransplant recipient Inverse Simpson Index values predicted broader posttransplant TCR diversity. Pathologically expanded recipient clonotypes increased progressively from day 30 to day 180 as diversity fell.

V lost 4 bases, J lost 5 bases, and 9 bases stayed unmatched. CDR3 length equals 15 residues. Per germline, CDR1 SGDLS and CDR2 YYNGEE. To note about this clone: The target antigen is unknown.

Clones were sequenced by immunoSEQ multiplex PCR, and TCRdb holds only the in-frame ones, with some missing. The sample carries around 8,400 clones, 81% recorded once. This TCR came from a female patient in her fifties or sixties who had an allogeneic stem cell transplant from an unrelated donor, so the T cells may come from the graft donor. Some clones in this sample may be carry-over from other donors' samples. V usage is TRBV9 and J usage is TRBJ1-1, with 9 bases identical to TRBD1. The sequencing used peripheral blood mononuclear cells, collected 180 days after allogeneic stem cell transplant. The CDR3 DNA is TGTGCCAGCAGCTCCGGGACAGGGAGGGTTACTGAAGCTTTCTTT. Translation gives CASSSGTGRVTEAFF.